What follows are 2 T cell receptor beta chains derived from one specimen sequenced in a study of beta chain features in type 1 diabetes. The isolated RNA, all of it, was reverse transcribed, so expressed TCRB transcripts were what got sequenced. Data came from immunoSEQ multiplex PCR; TCRdb stores just in-frame clones and leaves some out. The sample contains around 140,000 clones, less than 11% of which appear only once. What was sequenced was naive CD4+ T cells from blood. The receptors stem from a man aged 18 to 35 in good health.

This clone has more than one count but fewer than ten. The CDR3 reads CASSPRGQSNQPQHF. The CDR3 nucleotides read TGTGCCAGCAGTCCCCGAGGACAGAGCAATCAGCCCCAGCATTTT. The V call is TRBV6-6, the J call TRBJ1-5; D perhaps matches TRBD1 (6 bases). Trimming took 5 bases from V and 1 from J, leaving 12 bases between them. Germline V gives CDR1 MNHNY, CDR2 SVGAGI (reference sequence). This CDR3 spans 15 amino acids.

The V call is TRBV6-5, the J call TRBJ2-1, with 14 bases lining up with TRBD2. The CDR3 is 15 amino acids. Trimming at V came to 4 bases and at J to 7 bases, leaving 3 bases not matched to a gene. CDR1 and CDR2 (germline): MNHEY, SVGAGI. Written as DNA, the CDR3 is TGTGCCAGCAGTTCGACTAGCGGGGGGGGTAATGAGCAGTTCTTC. Translated, it gives CASSSTSGGGNEQFF.